The 20 T cell receptor beta chains given below trace back to one sample, sequenced in a study of response to subunit inactivated influenza vaccine. TCRdb re-analysed the RT-PCR reads in MiXCR, keeping a single row per CDR3 protein. The sample has approximately 530,000 distinct CDR3 sequences; 10% to 15% are singletons. The sample consisted of PBMCs from blood, taken 45 days after vaccination. The receptors originated from a middle-aged man who received an inactivated influenza vaccine.

The rearrangement links TRBV5-1 to TRBJ2-3, with 7 bases fitting TRBD1. The germline gives CDR1 SGHRS, CDR2 YFSETQ. There are 14 residues in the CDR3. J lost 4 bases, V lost 6 bases, and 8 bases had no gene match. CDR3 loop: CASNQRGGPDTQYF. In DNA, the CDR3 is TGCGCCAGCAACCAACGAGGGGGCCCAGATACGCAGTATTTT.

The gene calls are TRBV4-1 and TRBJ1-4; D gene unclear. Germline V lookup: CDR1 MGHRA, CDR2 YSYEKL. Trimming took off 4 bases at V and 0 bases at J, with 12 bases between the two ends. This CDR3 contains 16 residues. CDR3 nucleotides: TGCGCCAGCAGCCTGGACGACACCGCAACTAATGAAAAACTGTTTTTT. Residues: CASSLDDTATNEKLFF.

This clonotype was observed a few times. The chain joins TRBV6-5 to TRBJ2-2, with D maybe TRBD1 (6 bases). The CDR3 length is 15 residues. The ends were cut back, 2 bases at V and 8 bases at J, with 15 bases in the middle. Germline V gene sequence: CDR1 MNHEY, CDR2 SVGAGI. This CDR3 is CASSYGTLLSGELFF. In nucleotides, the CDR3 is TGTGCCAGCAGTTACGGGACACTGCTCTCGGGGGAGCTGTTTTTT.

This clonotype appeared a few times. This sequence joins TRBV5-1 and TRBJ1-4; 8 nucleotides align to TRBD1. Germline CDR1 reads SGHRS; CDR2 reads YFSETQ. There are 14 residues in the CDR3. V lost 2 bases to trimming and J lost 5 bases; unmatched junction nucleotides: 2. CDR3 DNA sequence: TGCGCCAGCAGCTTTCGGACAGGGAATGAAAAACTGTTTTTT. This sequence encodes CASSFRTGNEKLFF. Full variable domain (missing parts from reference TRBV5-1 and TRBJ1-4): KAGVTQTPRYLIKTRGQQVTLSCSPISGHRSVSWYQQTPGQGLQFLFEYFSETQRNKGNFPGRFSGRQFSNSRSEMNVSTLELGDSALYLCASSFRTGNEKLFFGSGTQLSVL.

The chain recombines TRBV6-1 with TRBJ2-2; 8 bases are a match to TRBD2. This CDR3 is 16 amino acids long. V shed 5 bases and J 0 bases; nucleotides not matched to a gene: 5. Germline loops: CDR1 MNHNS, CDR2 SASEGT. The CDR3 DNA reads TGTGCCAGCAGTCCTCCGGGAGGGGCGAACACCGGGGAGCTGTTTTTT. This translates into CASSPPGGANTGELFF.

V gene TRBV5-1 combines with J gene TRBJ2-3; D possibly corresponds to TRBD2 (6 bases). The V and J ends lost 4 bases and 3 bases respectively, with 18 bases between them. In germline, CDR1 is SGHRS, CDR2 YFSETQ. The CDR3 has 16 residues. The CDR3 region has the DNA TGCGCCAGCAGCACTAAGGAGGGCCGTGGTACAGATACGCAGTATTTT. Protein product: CASSTKEGRGTDTQYF.

In this sample, this clonotype turned up a few times. The chain recombines TRBV6-5 with TRBJ2-3; 7 bases line up with TRBD2. The CDR3 contains 17 residues. Germline loops: CDR1 MNHEY, CDR2 SVGAGI. V dropped 2 bases and J dropped 1; count of bases not matched to a gene: 9. The CDR3 region is CASSYQEPRGGTDTQYF. DNA of the CDR3: TGTGCCAGCAGTTACCAAGAACCCCGGGGGGGCACAGATACGCAGTATTTT.

This sequence joins TRBV5-1 and TRBJ2-2, with D possibly TRBD2 on 6 matching bases. With 5 bases removed from V and 2 bases from J, the gap between germline ends came to 13 bases. CDR3 length equals 15 residues. Per germline, CDR1 SGHRS and CDR2 YFSETQ. The CDR3 here is CASSGEVRNTGELFF. CDR3 DNA: TGCGCCAGCAGTGGGGAGGTCCGAAACACCGGGGAGCTGTTTTTT.

This clonotype was detected many times. The chain has TRBV20-1 and TRBJ2-7; 9 bases match TRBD2. V lost 4 bases and J lost 6; bases outside the gene matches: 7. The germline CDR1 and CDR2 sequences are DFQATT and SNEGSKA (reference sequence). The length of the CDR3 is 13 residues. The CDR3 DNA is TGCAGTGCTAACATAGCGGGAGACCCCGAGCAGTACTTC. It specifies CSANIAGDPEQYF.

The sample holds many counts of this clonotype. The chain carries TRBV7-6 and TRBJ2-5, with D hard to call. CDR3 size: 11 residues. Between the trimmed V and J ends, which lost 4 bases and 5 bases, there was a span of 5 bases. Germline V lookup: CDR1 SGHVS, CDR2 FNYEAQ. The CDR3 nucleotides read TGTGCCAGCAGCTCGTATGAGACCCAGTACTTC. Its protein is CASSSYETQYF.

This sequence joins TRBV11-2 and TRBJ2-1; 9 nucleotides match TRBD2. The germline V gene encodes CDR1 SGHAT and CDR2 FQNNGV. The trim removed 10 bases at V and 9 bases at J, leaving 10 bases unmatched. The CDR3 is 13 amino acids. The CDR3 reads CATRLAASSEQFF. The DNA for the CDR3 is TGTGCCACCAGACTAGCGGCCTCTTCTGAGCAGTTCTTC.

This clonotype was found many times. This sequence joins TRBV29-1 and TRBJ1-2, with D perhaps matching TRBD1 (5 bases). This CDR3 is built from 15 residues. CDR1 is SQVTM and CDR2 is ANQGSEA in the germline V gene. V lost 1 base to trimming and J lost 4 bases, with 16 bases between them. CDR3 protein: CSVEAPTDRFYGYTF. CDR3 in DNA: TGCAGCGTTGAAGCCCCTACTGACAGATTCTATGGCTACACCTTC.

This clonotype was observed many times. V and J are TRBV29-1 and TRBJ2-3; 11 bases agree with TRBD1. The CDR3 is 14 amino acids. Per the germline V gene, CDR1 is SQVTM and CDR2 is ANQGSEA. V was pared by 8 bases and J by 4 bases, with 8 bases of the junction left unmatched. DNA for the CDR3: TGCAGCTCAGCTCCGGGACAGGGGGCAGATACGCAGTATTTT. It translates to CSSAPGQGADTQYF.

There are a few counts of this clonotype. The rearrangement joins TRBV29-1 to TRBJ1-5, with D tentatively TRBD1 (5 bases). V was shortened by 4 bases and J by 3 bases, with 10 bases between the two germline ends. The CDR3 consists of 13 residues. Germline CDR1 SQVTM, CDR2 ANQGSEA. Here the CDR3 DNA reads TGCAGCGTTGCACAGGAGACCAATCAGCCCCAGCATTTT. Residues: CSVAQETNQPQHF.

This chain links TRBV27 with TRBJ2-7; no clear D. The CDR3 length is 10 residues. Deletions cut 7 bases from V and 10 bases from J, with 11 bases between. The germline CDR1 and CDR2 sequences are MNHEY and SMNVEV (reference sequence). CDR3 DNA: TGTGCCAGCAACATCTACCCCCAGTACTTC. Its protein is CASNIYPQYF.

This chain joins TRBV2 and TRBJ1-5; D not resolved. CDR3 length: 15 amino acids. The V gene's germline CDR1 is SNHLY and CDR2 FYNNEI. V lost 6 bases and J lost 7, with 19 bases in between. The CDR3 here is CASRTGLEGNQPQHF. The CDR3 DNA reads as TGTGCCAGCAGGACTGGACTCGAAGGGAACCAGCCCCAGCATTTT.

This clonotype was detected only a few times. The gene calls are TRBV12-3 or TRBV12-4 and TRBJ2-1; either TRBD1 or TRBD2 may supply D (5 bases each). This CDR3 is built from 16 residues. Trimming took off 5 bases at V and 5 bases at J, with 19 bases between the two ends. The CDR3 coding sequence is TGTGCCAGCAGTCCCCGGGGCGCGCGGTCCCACAATGAGCAGTTCTTC. Protein sequence: CASSPRGARSHNEQFF.

Points on this clonotype: The conserved closing phenylalanine or tryptophan is absent in this CDR3, likely reflecting a read error. V and J are TRBV4-3 and TRBJ1-2; D gene unclear. V lost 6 bases and J lost 6, with 14 bases in between. From germline, CDR1 is LGHNA and CDR2 YSLEER. The CDR3 extends over 13 amino acids. CDR3 loop: CASSSGLPNGYTL. The CDR3 DNA follows: TGCGCCAGCAGTTCCGGACTCCCTAATGGCTACACCTTA.

This clonotype was picked up a small number of times. As DNA, the CDR3 is TGTGCCAGCAGTTTAGCGGGGGAGATGTTTAACGAGCAGTACTTC. This sequence encodes CASSLAGEMFNEQYF. The genes are TRBV12-3 or TRBV12-4 and TRBJ2-7; either TRBD1 or TRBD2 may supply D (5 bases each). Trimming shortened V by 0 bases and J by 5 bases, and 14 bases separated the two germline ends. The length of the CDR3 is 15 residues.

The sample holds many counts of this clonotype. DNA for the CDR3: TGTGCCAGCAGCAAAACAAGAAAAGAGACCCAGTACTTC. Translation: CASSKTRKETQYF. The chain links TRBV11-2 to TRBJ2-5; D gene unclear. Deletions cut 5 bases from V and 3 bases from J, with 10 bases between. Per the germline V gene, CDR1 is SGHAT and CDR2 is FQNNGV. The CDR3 covers 13 residues.